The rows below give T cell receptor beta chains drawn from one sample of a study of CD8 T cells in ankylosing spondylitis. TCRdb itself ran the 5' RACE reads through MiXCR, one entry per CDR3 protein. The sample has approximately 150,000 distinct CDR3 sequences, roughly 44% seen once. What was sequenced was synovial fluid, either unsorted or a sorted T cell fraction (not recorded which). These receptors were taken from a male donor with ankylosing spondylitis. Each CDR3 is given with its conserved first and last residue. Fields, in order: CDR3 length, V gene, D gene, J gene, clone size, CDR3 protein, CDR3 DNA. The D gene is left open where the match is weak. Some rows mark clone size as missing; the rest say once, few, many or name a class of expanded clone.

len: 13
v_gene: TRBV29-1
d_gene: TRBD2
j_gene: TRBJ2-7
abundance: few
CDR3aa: CSAVLAGSYEQYF
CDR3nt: TGCAGCGCCGTACTAGCGGGAAGCTACGAGCAGTACTTC

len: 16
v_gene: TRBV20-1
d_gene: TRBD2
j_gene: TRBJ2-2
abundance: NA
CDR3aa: CSARAESGGAPGEQFF
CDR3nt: TGCAGTGCTAGAGCGGAGAGCGGGGGGGCCCCCGGGGAGCAGTTTTTT

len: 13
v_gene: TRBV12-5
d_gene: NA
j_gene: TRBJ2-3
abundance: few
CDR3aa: CASEAFATDTQYF
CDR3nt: TGTGCTAGCGAAGCCTTTGCAACAGATACGCAGTATTTT

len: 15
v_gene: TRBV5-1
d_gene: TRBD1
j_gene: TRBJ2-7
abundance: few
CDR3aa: CASSGWTGQPYEQYF
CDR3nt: TGCGCCAGCAGCGGGTGGACAGGACAACCCTACGAGCAGTACTTC

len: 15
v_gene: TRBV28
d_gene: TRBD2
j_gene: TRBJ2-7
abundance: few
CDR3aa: CASSLLAGWVNEQYF
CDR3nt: TGTGCCAGCAGTCTCCTAGCGGGCTGGGTGAACGAGCAGTACTTC

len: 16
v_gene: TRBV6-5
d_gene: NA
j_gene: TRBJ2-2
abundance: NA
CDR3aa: CASSYAGPRNTGELFF
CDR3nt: TGTGCCAGCAGTTACGCCGGACCTAGAAATACCGGGGAGCTGTTTTTT

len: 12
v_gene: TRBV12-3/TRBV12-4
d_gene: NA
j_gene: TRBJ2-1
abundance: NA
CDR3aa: CASTPSYNEQFF
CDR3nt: TGTGCCAGCACCCCCTCCTACAATGAGCAGTTCTTC

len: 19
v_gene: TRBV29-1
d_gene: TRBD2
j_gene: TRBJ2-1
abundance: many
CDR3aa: CSVEGGGGVERSSYNEQFF
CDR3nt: TGCAGCGTTGAAGGGGGTGGGGGGGTGGAGCGGAGCTCCTACAATGAGCAGTTCTTC

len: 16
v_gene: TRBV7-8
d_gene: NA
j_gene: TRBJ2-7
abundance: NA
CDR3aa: CASSFVSGGSSYEQYF
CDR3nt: TGTGCCAGCAGCTTCGTTAGTGGGGGGAGCTCCTACGAGCAGTACTTC

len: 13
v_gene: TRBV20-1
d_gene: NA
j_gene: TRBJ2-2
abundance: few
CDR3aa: CSARDAYTGELFF
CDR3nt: TGCAGTGCTAGAGACGCTTACACCGGGGAGCTGTTTTTT

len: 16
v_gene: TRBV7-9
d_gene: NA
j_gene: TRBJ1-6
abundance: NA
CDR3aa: CASSPPPSSYNSPLHF
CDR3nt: TGTGCCAGCAGCCCCCCTCCAAGCTCCTATAATTCACCCCTCCACTTT

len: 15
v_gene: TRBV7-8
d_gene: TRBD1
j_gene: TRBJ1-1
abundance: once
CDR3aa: CASSNFVQGYTEAFF
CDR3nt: TGTGCCAGCAGCAACTTCGTACAGGGGTACACTGAAGCTTTCTTT

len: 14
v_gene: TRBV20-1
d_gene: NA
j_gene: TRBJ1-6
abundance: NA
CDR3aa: CSAREYIYNSPLHF
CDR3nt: TGCAGTGCTAGAGAATATATCTATAATTCACCCCTCCACTTT

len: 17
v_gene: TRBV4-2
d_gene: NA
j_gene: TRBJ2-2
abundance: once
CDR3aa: CASSQDTDGINTGELFF
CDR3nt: TGTGCCAGCAGCCAAGATACGGACGGGATCAACACCGGGGAGCTGTTTTTT

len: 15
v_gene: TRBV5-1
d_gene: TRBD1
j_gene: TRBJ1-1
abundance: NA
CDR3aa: CASSPGQGRHTEAFF
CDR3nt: TGCGCCAGCAGCCCGGGACAGGGAAGGCACACTGAAGCTTTCTTT

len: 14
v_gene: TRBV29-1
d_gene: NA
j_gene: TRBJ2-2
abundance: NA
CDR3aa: CSVLGTTNTGELFF
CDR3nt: TGCAGCGTTTTGGGCACCACGAACACCGGGGAGCTGTTTTTT

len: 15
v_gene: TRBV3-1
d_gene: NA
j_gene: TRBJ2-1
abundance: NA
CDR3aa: CASSMWPISQYEQFF
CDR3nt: TGTGCCAGCAGCATGTGGCCCATATCGCAGTATGAGCAGTTCTTC

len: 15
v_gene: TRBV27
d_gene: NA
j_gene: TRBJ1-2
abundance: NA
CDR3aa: CASSERYQGGYGYTF
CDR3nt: TGTGCCAGCAGTGAAAGATACCAAGGCGGCTATGGCTACACCTTC

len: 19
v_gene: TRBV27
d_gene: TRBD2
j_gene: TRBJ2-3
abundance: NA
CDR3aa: CASSLPPGGRGVSTDTQYF
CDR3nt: TGTGCCAGCAGTTTACCTCCGGGAGGGAGGGGTGTGTCGACAGATACGCAGTATTTT

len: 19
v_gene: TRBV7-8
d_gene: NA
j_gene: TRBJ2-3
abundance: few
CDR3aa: CASSSPPGEPGTFTDTQYF
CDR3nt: TGTGCCAGCAGCTCCCCCCCCGGCGAACCCGGTACCTTCACAGATACGCAGTATTTT

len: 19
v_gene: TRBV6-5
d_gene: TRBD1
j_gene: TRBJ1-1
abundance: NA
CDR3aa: CASSYSRSRTGGLGTEAFF
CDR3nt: TGTGCCAGCAGTTACTCGAGATCGAGGACAGGGGGCTTGGGCACTGAAGCTTTCTTT

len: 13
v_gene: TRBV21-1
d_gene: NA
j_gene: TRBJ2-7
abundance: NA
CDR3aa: CASSKVSGYEQYF
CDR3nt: TGTGCCAGCAGCAAAGTTTCGGGGTACGAGCAGTACTTC

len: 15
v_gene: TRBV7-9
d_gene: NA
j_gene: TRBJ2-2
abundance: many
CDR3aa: CASSPATTATGELFF
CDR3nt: TGTGCCAGCAGCCCTGCTACGACAGCCACCGGGGAGCTGTTTTTT

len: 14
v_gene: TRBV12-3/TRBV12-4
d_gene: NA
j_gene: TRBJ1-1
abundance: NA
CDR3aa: CASSLPRNPRKAFF
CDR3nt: TGTGCCAGCAGTTTACCCCGGAATCCTAGGAAAGCTTTCTTT

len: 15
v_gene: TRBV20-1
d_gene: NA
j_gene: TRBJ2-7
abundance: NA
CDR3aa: CSAILGTGTSYEQYF
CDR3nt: TGCAGTGCTATCCTCGGGACGGGAACCTCCTACGAGCAGTACTTC

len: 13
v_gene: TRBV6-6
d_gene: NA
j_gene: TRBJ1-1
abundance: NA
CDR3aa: CASSYKWARGAFF
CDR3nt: TGTGCCAGCAGTTATAAATGGGCCCGTGGGGCTTTCTTT

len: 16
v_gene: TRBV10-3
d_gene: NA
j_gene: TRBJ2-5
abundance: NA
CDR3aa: CAISVGAELLQETQYF
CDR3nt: TGTGCCATCAGTGTGGGGGCAGAGCTACTTCAAGAGACCCAGTACTTC